The 10 T cell receptor beta chains below come from one sample, sequenced in a study of graft-versus-host responses after intestinal transplantation. Their cognate antigens are unknown. Measured with immunoSEQ multiplex PCR; TCRdb has only the in-frame clones, and not every one. The sample lists about 89,000 clones, 90% to 95% seen once, with 2% to 2.5% in the top ten. Sequenced here: unstimulated CD8+ T cells sorted from spleen or lymph node cells, sampled before intestinal transplant. Receptors originate from a human donor who received an intestinal transplant.

The CDR3 here is CASSVSSGYSYEQYF. CDR3 bases: TGTGCCAGTAGTGTATCTAGCGGGTACTCCTACGAGCAGTACTTC. The V call is TRBV19, the J call TRBJ2-7, with 8 bases identical to TRBD2. Germline assignment: CDR1 LNHDA and CDR2 SQIVND (reference sequence). After removal of 5 bases from V and 0 bases from J, the junction contained 6 bases not matched to a gene. The CDR3 sequence is 15 residues long.

The chain combines TRBV27 with TRBJ1-1; possibly TRBD1 for D (5 bases). Germline-derived CDR1 and CDR2 are MNHEY and SMNVEV (reference sequence). V lost 4 bases to trimming and J lost 2 bases, with 14 bases between them. The CDR3 is made up of 15 amino acids. The CDR3 spells CASSSLRQGNTEAFF. In DNA, the CDR3 is TGTGCCAGCAGTTCCCTACGGCAGGGAAACACTGAAGCTTTCTTT.

The chain employs TRBV6-4 and TRBJ1-6, with D unresolved. In germline, CDR1 is MRHNA, CDR2 SNTAGT. The length of the CDR3 is 16 residues. Trimming pared 4 bases from V and 6 bases from J, leaving 16 bases between. The CDR3: CASSASGSAGNSPLHF. The CDR3 bases are TGTGCCAGCAGTGCAAGCGGATCGGCTGGTAATTCACCCCTCCACTTT.

This clone was seen a single time. The genes are TRBV7-8 and TRBJ2-7; TRBD2 is a possible D gene (6 bases). The CDR3 covers 16 residues. Germline CDR1 is SGHVS and CDR2 is FQNEAQ. V was pared by 2 bases and J by 0 bases, with 14 bases between. In nucleotides, the CDR3 is TGTGCCAGCAGCTTATTGGGGCGGGGCCTCTCCTACGAGCAGTACTTC. This translates into CASSLLGRGLSYEQYF.

The chain employs TRBV28 and TRBJ2-7, with 13 bases identical to TRBD2. The ends lost 6 bases at V and 0 bases at J; junction bases unmatched: 11. CDR1 is MDHEN and CDR2 is SYDVKM in the germline V gene. The CDR3 spans 18 residues. The chain's CDR3 is CASSSRLAGGLSSYEQYF. The CDR3 region has the DNA TGTGCCAGCAGCTCCCGACTAGCGGGGGGCCTTAGCTCCTACGAGCAGTACTTC.

CDR3 sequence reads: CASSVGGTGANVLTF. The CDR3 nucleotides read TGTGCCAGCAGCGTAGGAGGAACTGGGGCCAACGTCCTGACTTTC. V is TRBV9 and J is TRBJ2-6; no clear D. CDR1 is SGDLS and CDR2 is YYNGEE in the germline V gene. V lost 0 bases and J lost 2, with 6 bases in between. The CDR3 spans 15 residues.

CDR3 nucleotides: TGTGCCAGCAGCTCCGGGACAGACATTTCCGCGTATGGCTACACCTTC. Protein product: CASSSGTDISAYGYTF. V is TRBV13 and J is TRBJ1-2, with 7 bases fitting TRBD1. Trimming removed 4 bases from V and 5 bases from J; junction bases left unmatched: 13. Germline V gives CDR1 PRHDT, CDR2 FYEKMQ (reference sequence). The CDR3 covers 16 residues.

The chain is built from TRBV4-1 and TRBJ2-7, with a possible D match to TRBD1 (6 bases). The V end was cut by 1 base, the J end by 3 bases, with 10 bases between. CDR3 length equals 14 residues. Germline CDR1 MGHRA, CDR2 YSYEKL. CDR3 coding DNA: TGCGCCAGCAGCCAAGCCAGGGGCAACTACGAGCAGTACTTC. Amino acids: CASSQARGNYEQYF.

The chain combines TRBV18 with TRBJ2-3; D possibly corresponds to TRBD1 (5 bases). The CDR3 spans 12 residues. Per germline, CDR1 KGHSH and CDR2 LQKENI. Trimming removed 6 bases from V and 2 bases from J, with 6 bases in between. CDR3: CASSGPTDTQYF. CDR3 nucleotide sequence: TGTGCCAGCTCGGGGCCCACAGATACGCAGTATTTT. The full variable domain, completed using reference TRBV18 and TRBJ2-3, is NAGVMQNPRHLVRRRGQEARLRCSPMKGHSHVYWYRQLPEEGLKFMVYLQKENIIDESGMPKERFSAEFPKEGPSILRIQQVVRGDSAAYFCASSGPTDTQYFGPGTRLTVL.

The CDR3 coding sequence is TGCGCCAGCAGCACCGGACAGGGGCTCAATGAGCAGTTCTTC. Its protein product is CASSTGQGLNEQFF. The gene calls are TRBV4-1 and TRBJ2-1, with 9 bases matching TRBD1. Germline assignment: CDR1 MGHRA and CDR2 YSYEKL. The trim removed 5 bases at V and 6 bases at J, leaving 5 bases unmatched. This CDR3 is built from 14 residues.